What follows are 5 T cell receptor beta chains derived from one specimen sequenced in a study of T cells after yellow fever vaccination. One entry per CDR3 protein results from TCRdb running MiXCR on the 5' RACE reads. The sample has 450,000 to 650,000 distinct CDR3 sequences, around a fifth seen once; the top ten hold about 15%. Sequences were derived from PBMCs, sampled less than 25 days after the first yellow fever vaccination. Source of these receptors: a man aged 18 to 29 who received the YFV17D yellow fever vaccine.

This clonotype has a single count. The chain recombines TRBV23-1 with TRBJ1-5; no definite D call. TRBV23-1 is reported as an ORF; its role is uncertain. CDR3 length equals 15 residues. V was pared by 3 bases and J by 3 bases, with 12 bases between. The CDR3, as DNA: TGCGCCAGCAGTCATGCCTCCGACACCAATCAGCCCCAGCATTTT. Translation gives CASSHASDTNQPQHF.

This clonotype was observed a few times. The chain joins TRBV14 to TRBJ2-7; D possibly corresponds to TRBD1 (5 bases). Germline assignment: CDR1 SGHDN and CDR2 FVKESK. CDR3 length: 14 residues. Trimming stripped 0 bases from V and 3 bases from J, with 9 bases between. CDR3 DNA sequence: TGTGCCAGCAGCCAAGAGACAGTAGTCTACGAGCAGTACTTC. Translated, it gives CASSQETVVYEQYF.

V is TRBV27 and J is TRBJ2-5; 10 bases are shared with TRBD1. V lost 2 bases to trimming and J lost 5 bases; unmatched junction nucleotides: 5. The CDR3 is 15 amino acids. Germline CDR1 is MNHEY and CDR2 is SMNVEV (reference sequence). CDR3 nucleotides: TGTGCCAGCAGTTTAGTGACAGGGGGCTGGGAGACCCAGTACTTC. Amino acid sequence: CASSLVTGGWETQYF.

The rearrangement uses TRBV25-1 and TRBJ1-2; D is unclear. V was shortened by 7 bases and J by 5 bases, with 8 bases between the two germline ends. This CDR3 has 11 amino acids. From germline, CDR1 is MGHDK and CDR2 SYGVNS. CDR3 nucleotide sequence: TGTGCCAGCACTTCCTTTTATGGCTACACCTTC. Protein product: CASTSFYGYTF.

This clonotype has more than one count but fewer than ten. V is TRBV6-1 and J is TRBJ2-2; perhaps TRBD1 as D (6 bases). Germline values: CDR1 MNHNS, CDR2 SASEGT. The CDR3 has 14 residues. The V end was cut by 5 bases, the J end by 1 base, with 8 bases between. CDR3 nucleotides: TGTGCCAGCAGTCGCAGGGGGAACACCGGGGAGCTGTTTTTT. Translated, it gives CASSRRGNTGELFF.